A single sample is the source of the 18 T cell receptor beta chains below, sequenced in a study of tumor-infiltrating lymphocytes in oesophageal squamous cell carcinoma. Each CDR3 protein is one row after TCRdb ran MiXCR on the PCR reads. The repertoire consists of around 20,000 distinct CDR3 sequences, with around 40% occurring once and the leading ten covering roughly a fifth. The specimen was esophageal tumor tissue. The receptors were sampled from a male donor with esophageal squamous cell carcinoma.

The chain links TRBV7-2 to TRBJ1-4; D not certain. Germline CDR1 is SGHTA and CDR2 is FQGNSA. Trimming pared 2 bases from V and 8 bases from J, leaving 3 bases between. CDR3 length: 11 amino acids. The CDR3 protein is CASSLLEKLFF. DNA of the CDR3: TGTGCCAGCAGCTTACTAGAAAAACTGTTTTTT.

The chain carries TRBV7-2 and TRBJ2-1; unclear D gene. Looked up from germline, CDR1 is SGHTA and CDR2 is FQGNSA. Deletions cut 0 bases from V and 4 bases from J, with 10 bases between. CDR3 length: 15 residues. The CDR3 coding sequence is TGTGCCAGCAGCTTAGCTAGTGTTGGGTACAATGAGCAGTTCTTC. As protein: CASSLASVGYNEQFF.

This clonotype was counted at least ten times. The chain carries TRBV2 and TRBJ2-3; 7 positions agree with TRBD1. The germline gives CDR1 SNHLY, CDR2 FYNNEI. This CDR3 has 16 residues. With V trimmed by 7 bases and J by 0 bases, 10 bases remained unmatched. This CDR3 reads CASNRQGRISTDTQYF. The CDR3, as DNA: TGTGCCAGCAATAGACAGGGTCGGATAAGCACAGATACGCAGTATTTT.

This sequence joins TRBV7-6 and TRBJ2-1, with D possibly being TRBD2 (5 bases). From germline, CDR1 is SGHVS and CDR2 FNYEAQ. The CDR3 consists of 13 residues. The germline V and J ends were trimmed by 5 bases and 13 bases, with 18 bases remaining between them. The chain's CDR3 is CASSRRIGETQFF. The CDR3 nucleotides are TGTGCCAGCAGCCGGAGAATCGGGGAGACCCAGTTCTTC.

A few counts support this clonotype. The CDR3 ends on some other residue instead of the conserved phenylalanine or tryptophan, so this is likely a read error. No DNA is shown, since the ends of the CDR3 on it are uncertain; the CDR3 is the one TCRdb lists. The chain has TRBV6-1 and TRBJ2-7; the table names TRBD1, a call not compared with the DNA. Termini included, the CDR3 measures 17 amino acids. The germline V gene encodes CDR1 MNHNS and CDR2 SASEGT. The chain's CDR3 is CASRPQDRSNYGYTFGS.

This clonotype has a count of ten or more. The chain combines TRBV3-1 with TRBJ2-1; a possible D gene is TRBD2 (6 bases). Trimming took 1 base from V and 0 from J, leaving 16 bases between them. The V gene's germline CDR1 is LGHDT and CDR2 YNNKEL (reference sequence). The CDR3 sequence is 18 residues long. The CDR3 region is CASSQGGGHQSSYNEQFF. DNA of the CDR3: TGTGCCAGCAGCCAAGGGGGAGGCCATCAAAGCTCCTACAATGAGCAGTTCTTC.

V and J are TRBV27 and TRBJ2-3; maybe TRBD2 (6 bases). The J call may be in error: the DNA end matches TRBJ2-1 better. From germline, CDR1 is MNHEY and CDR2 SMNVEV (reference sequence). This CDR3 comprises 15 residues. This CDR3 reads CASSPGDFGHNEQFF. In DNA, the CDR3 is TGTGCCAGCAGCCCGGGGGACTTCGGTCACAATGAGCAGTTCTTC.

This clonotype ranks as large. This rearrangement joins TRBV7-2 to TRBJ2-1; 7 nucleotides match TRBD1. V was pared by 1 base and J by 2 bases, with 2 bases of the junction left unmatched. Germline V lookup: CDR1 SGHTA, CDR2 FQGNSA. This CDR3 is 15 amino acids long. The CDR3 loop reads CASSLVGQTYNEQFF. CDR3 DNA: TGTGCCAGCAGCTTAGTGGGACAGACCTACAATGAGCAGTTCTTC.

In this sample, this clonotype turned up many times. A read error is likely, as this CDR3 ends without the conserved phenylalanine or tryptophan. The limits of the CDR3 on the DNA are not certain, so only TCRdb's listed CDR3 is given. This chain uses TRBV7-2 with TRBJ2-1; the table gives TRBD1 as D, unverified against the DNA. A total of 16 residues make up the CDR3, ends included. Germline V gene data show CDR1 as SGHTA and CDR2 as FQGNSA. The CDR3 sequence: CASSAGQGGYGYTFGS.

The V gene is TRBV12-3 or TRBV12-4, the J gene TRBJ2-5, with D hard to call. The V end was cut by 5 bases, the J end by 0 bases, with 4 bases between. There are 12 residues in the CDR3. The CDR3 DNA sequence: TGTGCCAGCAGTGGACACCAAGAGACCCAGTACTTC. Translated: CASSGHQETQYF.

This clonotype has only a few counts. The CDR3 ends on some other residue instead of the conserved phenylalanine or tryptophan, so this is likely a read error. The DNA is left out, because the CDR3 cannot be placed on it with certainty; the CDR3 is given as TCRdb lists it. This chain uses TRBV7-7 with TRBJ1-1. The CDR3 comprises 15 residues, both ends counted. Germline CDR1 is SSHAT and CDR2 is FNYEAQ (reference sequence). This CDR3 reads CASSLKEQIRSILAQ.

This chain joins TRBV4-1 and TRBJ1-5; 11 bases line up with TRBD1. This CDR3 has 19 residues. J was trimmed by 2 bases and V by 0 bases; bases with no gene match: 9. Germline V gives CDR1 MGHRA, CDR2 YSYEKL. The CDR3 coding sequence is TGCGCCAGCAGCCAAGATACGGGACAGGGGGTCAGGCGCAATCAGCCCCAGCATTTT. Protein: CASSQDTGQGVRRNQPQHF.

V usage is TRBV7-3 and J usage is TRBJ2-5, with D uncertain. V was shortened by 5 bases and J by 1 base, with 11 bases between the two germline ends. The CDR3 sequence is 14 residues long. Germline V gene sequence: CDR1 SGHTA, CDR2 FQGTGA. The CDR3 here is CASSPTGLQETQYF. Here the CDR3 DNA reads TGTGCCAGCAGCCCCACCGGCCTCCAAGAGACCCAGTACTTC.

Of note for this clonotype: This may stem from a read error, because a much larger clone lies one nucleotide away. This chain connects TRBV19 to TRBJ2-7; 7 positions agree with TRBD1. The end of the DNA aligns better with TRBJ2-1, so the J call may be wrong. This CDR3 has 15 residues. Germline V gene sequence: CDR1 LNHDA, CDR2 SQIVND (reference sequence). The CDR3 spells CTSSPLRDSYNEQFF. CDR3 coding DNA: TGTACCAGTAGCCCCCTTAGGGACAGCTACAATGAGCAGTTCTTC.

To note about this clonotype: A junction boundary mismatches the germline segment, possibly from a read error. This chain connects TRBV11-2 to TRBJ1-1, with TRBD1 matching 7 bases. The CDR3 is 14 residues long. In germline, CDR1 is SGHAT, CDR2 FQNNGV. The CDR3 DNA reads TGTGCCAGCAGCCTAGACAGGGAGGGCCCTGAAGCTTTCTTT. Translation gives CASSLDREGPEAFF.

This chain joins TRBV7-2 and TRBJ2-3; D is ambiguous. V was trimmed by 3 bases and J by 1 base, leaving 5 bases between them. CDR3 length: 13 amino acids. Looked up from germline, CDR1 is SGHTA and CDR2 is FQGNSA. The CDR3 spells CASSFGRTDTQYF. DNA of the CDR3: TGTGCCAGCAGCTTCGGCCGCACAGATACGCAGTATTTT.

This clonotype came up many times. The V call is TRBV12-3 or TRBV12-4, the J call TRBJ2-5; 8 nucleotides match TRBD1. V shed 5 bases and J 1 base; nucleotides not matched to a gene: 9. There are 16 residues in the CDR3. This CDR3 is CASSPRGRGGQETQYF. The CDR3 DNA sequence: TGTGCCAGCAGTCCCAGGGGGCGTGGGGGCCAAGAGACCCAGTACTTC.

This clonotype was seen once. Since a much larger clone is just one base distant, this may be a read error. The chain employs TRBV7-6 and TRBJ2-3, with no clear D. The J call may be mistaken, given a closer DNA end match to TRBJ2-7. The CDR3 consists of 15 residues. Germline lookup yields CDR1 SGHVS and CDR2 FNYEAQ. The CDR3 sequence: CASSLNQLEPYGQYF. CDR3 bases: TGTGCCAGCAGCTTGAATCAATTGGAACCCTACGGGCAGTACTTC.